This T cell receptor beta chain was captured by sequencing in a study of cytomegalovirus exposure and HLA in healthy donors. Points from the study as a whole: In a later analysis, several top co-occurrence clusters appeared linked to parvovirus B19, influenza, CMV and Epstein-Barr virus.

The CDR3 totals 13 residues. In germline, CDR1 is ENHRY, CDR2 SYGVKD. With V trimmed by 10 bases and J by 2 bases, 7 bases remained unmatched. Note on this clone: Its antigen is as yet unknown.

60 Vbeta and 13 Jbeta primers were used in PCR. Clones were read by immunoSEQ multiplex PCR, and TCRdb kept only the in-frame ones, dropping some. The table includes some 140,000 clones, 73% detected once. The sequence derives from a woman in her 40s in good health and CMV-seronegative. What was sequenced was PBMCs. The chain couples TRBV10-3 to TRBJ2-7; TRBD1 matches at 8 bases. The CDR3 bases are TGTGCCACCACGGACAGGGCCGCCTACGAGCAGTACGTC. This codes for CATTDRAAYEQYV.